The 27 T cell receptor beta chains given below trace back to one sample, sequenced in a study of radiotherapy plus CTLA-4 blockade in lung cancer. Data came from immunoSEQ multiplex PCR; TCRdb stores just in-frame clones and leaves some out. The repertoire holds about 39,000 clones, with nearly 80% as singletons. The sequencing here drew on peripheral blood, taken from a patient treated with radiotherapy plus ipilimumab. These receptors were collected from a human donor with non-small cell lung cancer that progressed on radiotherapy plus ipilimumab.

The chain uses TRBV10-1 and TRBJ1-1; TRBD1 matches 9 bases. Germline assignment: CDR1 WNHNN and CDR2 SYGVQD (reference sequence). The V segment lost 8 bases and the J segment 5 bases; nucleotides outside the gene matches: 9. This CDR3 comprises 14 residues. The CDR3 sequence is CASPPGQGKTEAFF. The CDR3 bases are TGCGCCAGCCCTCCGGGACAGGGAAAGACTGAAGCTTTCTTT.

In DNA, the CDR3 is TGTGCCAGCAGTTACCCGGGACAGTTTGATCAGCCCCAGCATTTT. It yields the protein CASSYPGQFDQPQHF. V usage is TRBV6-6 and J usage is TRBJ1-5, with 7 bases matching TRBD1. This CDR3 is 15 amino acids long. The V segment lost 2 bases and the J segment 5 bases; nucleotides outside the gene matches: 6. Germline CDR1 and CDR2: MNHNY and SVGAGI (reference sequence).

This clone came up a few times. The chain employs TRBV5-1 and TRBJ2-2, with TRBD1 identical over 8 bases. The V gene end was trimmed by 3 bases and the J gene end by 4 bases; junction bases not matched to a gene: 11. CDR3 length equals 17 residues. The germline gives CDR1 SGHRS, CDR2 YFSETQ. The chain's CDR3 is CASSSEGQGIGTGELFF. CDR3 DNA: TGCGCCAGCAGCTCCGAAGGACAGGGTATAGGCACCGGGGAGCTGTTTTTT.

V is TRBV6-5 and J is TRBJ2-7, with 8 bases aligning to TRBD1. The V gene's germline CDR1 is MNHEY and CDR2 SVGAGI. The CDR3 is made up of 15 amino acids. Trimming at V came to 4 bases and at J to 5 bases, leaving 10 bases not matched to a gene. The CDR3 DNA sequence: TGTGCCAGCAGTTTTGTCCAGGGGGCGGGGAACGAGCAGTACTTC. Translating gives CASSFVQGAGNEQYF.

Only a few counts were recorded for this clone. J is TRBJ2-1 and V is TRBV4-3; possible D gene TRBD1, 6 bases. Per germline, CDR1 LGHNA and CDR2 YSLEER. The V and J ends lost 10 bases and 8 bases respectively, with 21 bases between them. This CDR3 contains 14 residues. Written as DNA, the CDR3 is TGCGCCATCCCGACAGGAAGAAACATCGATGAGCAGTTCTTC. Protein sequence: CAIPTGRNIDEQFF.

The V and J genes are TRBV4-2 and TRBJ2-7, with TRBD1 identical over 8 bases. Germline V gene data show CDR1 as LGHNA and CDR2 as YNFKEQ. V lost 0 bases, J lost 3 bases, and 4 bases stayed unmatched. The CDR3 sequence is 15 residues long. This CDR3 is CASSQERTGYYEQYF. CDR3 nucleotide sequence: TGTGCCAGCAGCCAAGAACGGACAGGGTACTACGAGCAGTACTTC.

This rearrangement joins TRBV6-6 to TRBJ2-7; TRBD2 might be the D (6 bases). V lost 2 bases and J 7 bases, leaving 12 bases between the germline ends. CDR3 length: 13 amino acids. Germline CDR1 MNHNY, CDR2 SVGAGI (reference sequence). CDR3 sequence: CASSYTLAVEQYF. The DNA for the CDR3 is TGTGCCAGCAGTTACACACTAGCCGTTGAGCAGTACTTC.

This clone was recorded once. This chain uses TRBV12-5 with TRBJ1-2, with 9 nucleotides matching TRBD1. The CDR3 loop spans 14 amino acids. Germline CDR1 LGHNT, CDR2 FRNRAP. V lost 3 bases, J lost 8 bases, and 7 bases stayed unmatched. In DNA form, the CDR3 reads TGTGCTAGTGGTTTATCCGGGACAGGGAGGGGCTACACCTTC. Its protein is CASGLSGTGRGYTF.

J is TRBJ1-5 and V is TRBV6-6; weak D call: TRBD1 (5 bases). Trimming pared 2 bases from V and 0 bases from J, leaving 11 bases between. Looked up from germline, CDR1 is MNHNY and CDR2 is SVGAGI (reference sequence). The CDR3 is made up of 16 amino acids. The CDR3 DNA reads TGTGCCAGCAGTTACCAGACAGCGTATAGCAATCAGCCCCAGCATTTT. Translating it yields CASSYQTAYSNQPQHF.

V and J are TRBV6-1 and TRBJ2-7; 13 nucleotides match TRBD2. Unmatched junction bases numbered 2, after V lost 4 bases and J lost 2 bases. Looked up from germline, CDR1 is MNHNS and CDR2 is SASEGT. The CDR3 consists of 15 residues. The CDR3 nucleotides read TGTGCCAGCAGTGCAACTAGCGGGGGGGCCTACGAGCAGTACTTC. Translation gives CASSATSGGAYEQYF.

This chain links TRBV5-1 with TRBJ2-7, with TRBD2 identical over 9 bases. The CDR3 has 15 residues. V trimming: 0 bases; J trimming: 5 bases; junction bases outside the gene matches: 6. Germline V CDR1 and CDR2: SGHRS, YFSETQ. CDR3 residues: CASSLDGSGGDEQYF. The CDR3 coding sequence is TGCGCCAGCAGCTTGGATGGTAGCGGGGGTGACGAGCAGTACTTC.

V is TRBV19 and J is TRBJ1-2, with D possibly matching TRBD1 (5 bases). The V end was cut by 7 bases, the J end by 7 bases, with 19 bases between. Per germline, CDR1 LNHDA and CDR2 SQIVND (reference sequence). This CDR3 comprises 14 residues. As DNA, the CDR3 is TGTGCCAGTACCAGAGGCAGGGAAGTCGGTGGCTACACCTTC. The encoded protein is CASTRGREVGGYTF.

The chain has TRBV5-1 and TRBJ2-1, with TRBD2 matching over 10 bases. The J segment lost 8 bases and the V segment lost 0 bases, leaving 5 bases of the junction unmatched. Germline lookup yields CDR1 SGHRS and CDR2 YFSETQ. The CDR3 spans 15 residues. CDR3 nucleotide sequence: TGCGCCAGCAGCTTGGGGTCTAGCGGGGGCTATGAGCAGTTCTTC. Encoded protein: CASSLGSSGGYEQFF.

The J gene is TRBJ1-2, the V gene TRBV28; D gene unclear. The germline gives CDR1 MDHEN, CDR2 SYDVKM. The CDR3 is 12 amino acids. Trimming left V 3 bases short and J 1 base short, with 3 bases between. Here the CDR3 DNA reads TGTGCCAGCAGTTTCCTTAACTATGGCTACACCTTC. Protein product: CASSFLNYGYTF.

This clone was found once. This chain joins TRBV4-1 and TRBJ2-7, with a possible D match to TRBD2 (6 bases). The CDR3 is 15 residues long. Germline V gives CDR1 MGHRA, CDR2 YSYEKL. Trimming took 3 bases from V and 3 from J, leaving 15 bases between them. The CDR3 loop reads CASSQSPGEYYEQYF. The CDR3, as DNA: TGCGCCAGCAGCCAGTCTCCGGGGGAGTACTACGAGCAGTACTTC.

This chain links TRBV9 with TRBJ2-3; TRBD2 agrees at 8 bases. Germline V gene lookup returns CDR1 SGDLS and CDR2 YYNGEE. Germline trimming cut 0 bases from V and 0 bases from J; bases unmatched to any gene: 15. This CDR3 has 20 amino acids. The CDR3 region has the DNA TGTGCCAGCAGCGTAGCGGGGGCGCAGGCGGGGGGCCTTAGCACAGATACGCAGTATTTT. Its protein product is CASSVAGAQAGGLSTDTQYF.

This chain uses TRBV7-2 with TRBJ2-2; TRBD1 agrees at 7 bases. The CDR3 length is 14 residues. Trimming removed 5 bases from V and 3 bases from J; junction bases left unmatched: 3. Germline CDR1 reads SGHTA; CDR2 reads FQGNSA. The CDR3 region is CASSNRGDTGELFF. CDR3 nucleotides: TGTGCCAGCAGCAACAGGGGTGACACCGGGGAGCTGTTTTTT.

CDR3 protein: CASSVAPGTGYREDTQYF. For the CDR3, the DNA is TGTGCCAGCAGCGTCGCACCGGGGACAGGGTATAGGGAAGATACGCAGTATTTT. This rearrangement joins TRBV9 to TRBJ2-3; TRBD1 matches 9 bases. V shed 2 bases, J shed 5 bases, and the junction held 15 bases outside the gene matches. Looked up from germline, CDR1 is SGDLS and CDR2 is YYNGEE. There are 18 residues in the CDR3.

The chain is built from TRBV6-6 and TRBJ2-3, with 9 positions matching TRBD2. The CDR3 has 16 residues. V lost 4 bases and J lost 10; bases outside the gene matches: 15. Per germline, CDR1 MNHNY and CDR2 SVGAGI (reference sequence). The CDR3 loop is CASSSLRGGGGAAQYF. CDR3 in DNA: TGTGCCAGCAGTTCCCTGCGGGGCGGGGGGGGAGCCGCGCAGTATTTT.

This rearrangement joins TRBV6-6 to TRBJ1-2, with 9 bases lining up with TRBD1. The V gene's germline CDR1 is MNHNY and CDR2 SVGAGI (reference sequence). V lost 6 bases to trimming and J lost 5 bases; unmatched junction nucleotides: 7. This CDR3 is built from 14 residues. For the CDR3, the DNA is TGTGCCAGCAGCCCCAGGACAGGGGTATATGGCTACACCTTC. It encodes CASSPRTGVYGYTF.

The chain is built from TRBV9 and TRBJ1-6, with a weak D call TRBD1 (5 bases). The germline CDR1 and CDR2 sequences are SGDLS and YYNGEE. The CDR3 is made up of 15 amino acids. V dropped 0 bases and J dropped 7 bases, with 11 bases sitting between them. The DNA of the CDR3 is TGTGCCAGCAGCGTAGACCCAGGGCTGAATTCACCCCTCCACTTT. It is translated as CASSVDPGLNSPLHF.

The CDR3 protein is CASSTGGLQGKNIQYF. The DNA for the CDR3 is TGCGCCAGCAGCACCGGGGGGTTACAGGGAAAAAACATTCAGTACTTC. The V and J genes are TRBV5-1 and TRBJ2-4, with D possibly being TRBD2 (7 bases). Per the germline V gene, CDR1 is SGHRS and CDR2 is YFSETQ. Trimming removed 4 bases at V and 4 bases at J, with 18 bases between. The CDR3 has 16 residues.

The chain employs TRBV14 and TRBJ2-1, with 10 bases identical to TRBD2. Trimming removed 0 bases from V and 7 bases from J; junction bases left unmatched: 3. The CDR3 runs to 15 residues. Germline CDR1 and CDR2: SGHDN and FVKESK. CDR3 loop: CASSQEAGGRNEQFF. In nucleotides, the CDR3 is TGTGCCAGCAGCCAAGAAGCGGGGGGGCGGAATGAGCAGTTCTTC.

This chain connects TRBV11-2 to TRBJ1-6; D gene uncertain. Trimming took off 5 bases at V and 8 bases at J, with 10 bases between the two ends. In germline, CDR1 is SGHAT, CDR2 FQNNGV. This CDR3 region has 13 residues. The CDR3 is CASSARSDSPLHF. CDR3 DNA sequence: TGTGCCAGCAGCGCCAGGTCGGATTCACCCCTCCACTTT.

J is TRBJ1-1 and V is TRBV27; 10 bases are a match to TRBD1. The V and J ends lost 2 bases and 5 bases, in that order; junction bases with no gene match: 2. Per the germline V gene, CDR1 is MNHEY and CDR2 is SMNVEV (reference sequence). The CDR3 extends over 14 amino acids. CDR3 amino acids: CASSLGQGGTEAFF. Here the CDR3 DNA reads TGTGCCAGCAGTTTAGGACAGGGGGGGACTGAAGCTTTCTTT.

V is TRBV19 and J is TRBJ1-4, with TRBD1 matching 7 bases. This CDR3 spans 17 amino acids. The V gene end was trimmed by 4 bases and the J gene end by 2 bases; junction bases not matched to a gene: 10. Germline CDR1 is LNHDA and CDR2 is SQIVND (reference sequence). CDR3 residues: CASSTDRVGRTNEKLFF. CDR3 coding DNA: TGTGCCAGTAGTACCGACAGGGTAGGACGGACTAATGAAAAACTGTTTTTT. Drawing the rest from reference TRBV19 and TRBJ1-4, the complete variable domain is DGGITQSPKYLFRKEGQNVTLSCEQNLNHDAMYWYRQDPGQGLRLIYYSQIVNDFQKGDIAEGYSVSREKKESFPLTVTSAQKNPTAFYLCASSTDRVGRTNEKLFFGSGTQLSVL.

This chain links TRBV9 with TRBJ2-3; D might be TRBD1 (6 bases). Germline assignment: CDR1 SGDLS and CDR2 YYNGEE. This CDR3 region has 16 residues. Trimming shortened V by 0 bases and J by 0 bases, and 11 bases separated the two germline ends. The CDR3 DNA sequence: TGTGCCAGCAGCGTAGAGGACAGAGTTAGCACAGATACGCAGTATTTT. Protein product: CASSVEDRVSTDTQYF.